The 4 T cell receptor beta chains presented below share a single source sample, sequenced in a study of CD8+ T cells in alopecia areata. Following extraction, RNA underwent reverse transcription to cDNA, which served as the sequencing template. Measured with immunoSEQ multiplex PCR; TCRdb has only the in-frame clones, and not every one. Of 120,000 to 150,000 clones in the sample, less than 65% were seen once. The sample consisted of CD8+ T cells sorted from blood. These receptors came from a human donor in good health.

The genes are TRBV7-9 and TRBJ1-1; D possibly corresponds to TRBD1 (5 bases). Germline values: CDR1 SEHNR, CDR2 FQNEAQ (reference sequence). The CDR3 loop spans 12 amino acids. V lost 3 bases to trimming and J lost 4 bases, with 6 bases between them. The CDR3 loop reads CASSFQGTEAFF. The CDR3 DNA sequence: TGTGCCAGCAGCTTCCAGGGCACTGAAGCTTTCTTT.

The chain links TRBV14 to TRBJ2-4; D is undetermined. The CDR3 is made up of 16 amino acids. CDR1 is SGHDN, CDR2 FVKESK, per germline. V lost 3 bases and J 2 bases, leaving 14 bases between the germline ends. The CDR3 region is CASSHGSLHSKNIQYF. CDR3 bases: TGTGCCAGCAGCCATGGAAGCCTGCATTCCAAAAACATTCAGTACTTC. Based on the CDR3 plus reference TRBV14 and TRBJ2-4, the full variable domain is EAGVTQFPSHSVIEKGQTVTLRCDPISGHDNLYWYRRVMGKEIKFLLHFVKESKQDESGMPNNRFLAERTGGTYSTLKVQPAELEDSGVYFCASSHGSLHSKNIQYFGAGTRLSVL.

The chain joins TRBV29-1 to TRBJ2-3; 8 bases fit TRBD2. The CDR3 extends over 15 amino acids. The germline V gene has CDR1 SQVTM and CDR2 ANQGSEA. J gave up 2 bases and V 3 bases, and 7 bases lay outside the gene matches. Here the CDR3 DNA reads TGCAGCGTTGATTCCAGCGGGAGTACCACAGATACGCAGTATTTT. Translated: CSVDSSGSTTDTQYF.

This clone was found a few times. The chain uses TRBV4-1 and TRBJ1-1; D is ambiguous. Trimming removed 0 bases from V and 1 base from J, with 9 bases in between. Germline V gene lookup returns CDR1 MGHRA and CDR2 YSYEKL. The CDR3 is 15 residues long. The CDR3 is CASSQEPLTNTEAFF. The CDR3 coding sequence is TGCGCCAGCAGCCAAGAACCACTGACGAACACTGAAGCTTTCTTT.